The source of this T cell receptor beta chain is a study of T cell changes during pregnancy in multiple sclerosis. CDR3 length equals 14 residues. The germline V gene encodes CDR1 SEHNR and CDR2 FQNEAQ (reference sequence). Trimming took 3 bases from V and 5 from J; bases not matched to a gene: 5. Sequenced by immunoSEQ multiplex PCR; TCRdb stores in-frame clones only, minus some. This sample has around 110,000 clones, with 80% to 95% found just once. This TCR was sampled from a female donor in good health, enrolled as a control in a pregnancy study. The chain links TRBV7-9 to TRBJ1-1, with 8 bases fitting TRBD1. This specimen consisted of peripheral blood, obtained in the third trimester of pregnancy. The CDR3 DNA is TGTGCCAGCAGCTTCACAGGGGGTTGGACTGAAGCTTTCTTT. Amino acid sequence: CASSFTGGWTEAFF.